This TCR beta chain was profiled in a study of blood T cell repertoires in COVID-19. Overall study: PBMCs, B-cell-depleted T cells, or T cells provided the cDNA or gDNA that made up the material.

Germline-derived CDR1 and CDR2 are SGHRS and YFSETQ. The V gene lost 3 bases and the J gene lost 0 bases, with 19 bases spanning the gap. This CDR3 contains 18 residues. Under the authors' procedure: Amplification from reference gene primers served as the basis for estimated nucleated cell counts. Only in-frame clones appear in the TCRdb table, and some are missing; sequencing was by immunoSEQ multiplex PCR. V, J and clone size derive from that table, while D and trimming were established from the DNA sequence. The sample shows fewer than 400,000 clones, 75% to 90% of them seen only once. Participants spanned ages roughly 18 to 95 years and resided in over 20 US areas. All recovered Cohort 3 donors got two negative PCRs, got clearance, or saw symptom resolution.

This sequence was found in a man aged 25 to 40 who had recovered from COVID-19. The sequenced material came from PBMCs or T cells enriched from blood (not recorded which). The gene calls are TRBV5-1 and TRBJ1-5; perhaps TRBD1 as D (5 bases). The CDR3 sequence is CASSSLPMGGASNQPQHF. In DNA form, the CDR3 reads TGCGCCAGCAGCTCGCTACCCATGGGCGGGGCTAGCAATCAGCCCCAGCATTTT.